The clone carrying this TCR beta chain appeared a single time. Its antigen is currently unknown. The record originates from a study of OX40 agonist ivuxolimab in advanced cancers. Study-level background: Each patient was given ivuxolimab into a vein every 2 weeks, at 0.01 to 10 mg/kg. Those treated in dose escalation had hepatocellular carcinoma, melanoma, renal cell cancer or head and neck cancer. With a range of roughly 23 to 79, age averaged roughly 60 years, and 70% to 85% were male. Notes on the study in general: Some patients without response likewise showed low normalized clonal expansion.

The CDR3 is 13 residues long. Germline lookup yields CDR1 SGHVS and CDR2 FNYEAQ. V shed 1 base and J shed 2 bases, with 2 bases lying between them. Sequenced by immunoSEQ multiplex PCR; TCRdb stores in-frame clones only, minus some. The sample contains tens of thousands of clones, more than 70% of which appear only once. This sample comprised CD4+ or CD8+ T cells sorted from blood, obtained in a trial of the OX40 agonist ivuxolimab. The V and J genes are TRBV7-6 and TRBJ2-2; no clear D gene. This sequence was found in an adult with an advanced solid tumor such as melanoma, head and neck, liver or kidney cancer. The CDR3: CASSLENTGELFF. Here the CDR3 DNA reads TGTGCCAGCAGCTTAGAAAACACCGGGGAGCTGTTTTTT.